This T cell receptor (beta chain) was profiled in a study of regulatory T cells in long-lasting Graves disease (dated by TCRdb to the early 2020s). Background on the whole study: Patients with newly diagnosed Graves' disease had been on antithyroid drugs for under 3 months. The study took place in China and was registered as a clinical trial. This study used TCR sequencing and RNA sequencing of peripheral blood to compare persistent Graves' disease patients against newly diagnosed Graves' disease patients. TCR sequencing covered some 13 persistent and around 20 newly diagnosed Graves' disease patients, 33 samples in total.

Libraries came from multiplex PCR. The data were produced on an Illumina HiSeq 4000. iRepertoire HTBI primers and Arm-PCR amplification of CDR3 regions were used to construct TCR beta libraries. PCR products were gel purified before sequencing. Turning to the authors' computational methods: Across samples, 55 to 80 TRBV and roughly 15 TRBJ segments were identified and used for gene usage analysis of CDR3 amino acid clonotypes. Filtered high-quality paired reads were merged into contigs using COPE and FqMerger. BLAST was used to align contigs to IMGT TRBV, TRBD and TRBJ reference genes, and CDR3 was defined according to IMGT. Any clonotype with a frequency above 0.1% was classified as a highly expanded clone. Shannon entropy served as the measure of repertoire diversity, while the Gini coefficient captured V-J evenness. A clonotype was considered public if more than one individual shared it. TCRdb applied fastp at Q25 and MiXCR to the public reads, then kept only in-frame beta chains. Rows with a matching CDR3 protein are joined into one entry that keeps the most common DNA and genes. The V and J calls were not made by the authors but by TCRdb's processing. The sample table lists 400,000 to 550,000 distinct CDR3 sequences, more than 13% of them with a count of one. Of the sample, 16% falls within the top ten clones.

Study-level results and caveats: The authors acknowledged the small sample size as a limitation that may reduce accuracy. Only the TCR beta chain was sequenced and analyzed. Peripheral blood alone was examined, since thyroid tissue, which constituted the primary lesion, could not be accessed. A larger number of public clonotypes was shared among persistent patients (around 2,700) than among newly diagnosed patients (around 890). Preferential use of TRBV28, TRBJ1-2 and TRBJ2-5 was observed in persistent disease, whereas TRBV20-1 and TRBJ2-1 were favored in newly diagnosed disease. Compared with newly diagnosed patients, patients with persistent Graves' disease had lower TCR Shannon entropy and fewer highly expanded clones, which suggests clonal expansion.

The meaning of the sample's time point label: newly diagnosed GD, antithyroid drugs for less than 3 months. RNA was extracted from PBMCs in TRIzol for both TCR sequencing and RNA sequencing. The diagnosis of Graves' disease was made according to American Thyroid Association guidelines. Patients for the study were recruited at an endocrinology department in Xi'an, China. Each patient gave about 9.1 milliliters of peripheral blood, collected in an EDTA anticoagulant tube. Ficoll Paque Plus density gradient separation was used to isolate PBMCs, and no further T cell sorting was performed. An Agilent 2100 Bioanalyzer and agarose gel were used to assess RNA quality, and a NanoDrop 2000 was used to measure RNA concentration. This clonotype was picked up a small number of times. The antigen it recognizes is unknown. A much more abundant neighbour one base away suggests this may be a read error. Taken from cysteine to phenylalanine, the CDR3 has 13 residues. Just CDR3 DNA is preserved here, 39 bases in frame from base 1. CDR1 and CDR2 were assigned from the germline V gene as MNHGY and SAAAGT.

These data were also filed under a second study, of T cells in Graves' hyperthyroidism and ophthalmopathy. The second investigation adds: Graves' hyperthyroidism was defined as stable when no progression to ophthalmopathy occurred over 18 months of follow-up. Hyperthyroidism patients were newly diagnosed, had a disease duration of under 2 months, and were aged 18 to 65 years. The study excluded patients with uncontrolled infections, other autoimmune diseases, pregnancy or lactation. Diagnoses relied on clinical symptoms, serum thyroxine and TRAb, thyroid ultrasound and orbital computed tomography. The first round of RT-PCR for the TCR CDR3 was performed with the HTBI primer set and the Qiagen OneStep RT-PCR kit. Most expanded thyroid clonotypes (frequency above 0.001) were also detected in blood, a finding suggesting that blood repertoires may reflect thyroid immune responses. In cross-validation, a model built on a 13 V-J signature told ophthalmopathy apart from stable hyperthyroidism with 85% to 90% sensitivity and roughly 83% specificity, and in testing the same model reached 80%/75%. In validation, progression to ophthalmopathy was predicted by the model with around 71% sensitivity and roughly 72% specificity, a median of roughly 6.4 months before onset. TCR V-J signatures able to tell the groups apart were searched for in a discovery cohort of 95 or so patients, of whom around 43 had Graves' ophthalmopathy and under 65 had stable Graves' hyperthyroidism. Whether ophthalmopathy could be predicted prospectively was tested in an independent validation cohort made up of under 20 hyperthyroidism patients plus 17 patients who later progressed to ophthalmopathy. The 95 to 100 discovery patients were randomly split 7:3 into training and test sets. In several Graves' hyperthyroidism patients, the study also compared T-cell repertoires from thyroid tissue with T-cell repertoires from blood. After sampling, hyperthyroidism patients received methimazole starting at 30 mg daily, and ophthalmopathy patients received high-dose intravenous methylprednisolone. The libraries were constructed in a second round of multiplex PCR and then size-selected and purified. Paired-end sequencing of the libraries was performed with 100 bp reads on an Illumina HiSeq2000. SOAPnuke was used to process the raw data, removing reads that contained adapters or uncalled bases, had a mean Phred below 15, or lacked an exact match to the constant primer or identifier. COPE v1.2.5 was used to merge the high-quality paired reads, and each unique nucleotide sequence was defined as a clonotype. MiTCR v1.1 was used to align the clonotypes against IMGT TRBV, TRBD and TRBJ reference segments. Analysis was restricted to V-J combinations with a frequency above 0.0001, which covered 99.2% of repertoires. A TCS score was defined as the ratio between F50 (clonal expansion) and ExV (chaos), using BLOSUM62-based TCRdist between CDR3 peptides within each V-J. Welch's t-statistics and random forest reduced roughly 500 V-J features to fewer than 15, which were used in a naive Bayes classifier (R e1071). No statistical method was used to fix the sample size in advance, and group allocation was not hidden from the investigators. The paper reports TCR Vbeta CDR3 sequencing of 130 to 150 peripheral blood samples: fewer than 50 ophthalmopathy, around 80 hyperthyroidism and 17 progressor patients.

This clonotype originated in a woman aged 25 to 39 with Graves disease. Donor details come from another sample of the same person, matched by shared clones. This specimen consisted of peripheral blood mononuclear cells (PBMCs), obtained at new diagnosis, from a patient treated with antithyroid drugs. The rearranged chain carries TRBV6-8 and TRBJ1-1, with a tentative D gene TRBD1 over 5 matching bases. The sequenced DNA is TGTGCCAGCAGCCAGACAGAGAACACTAAAGCTTTCTTT. The translation is CASSQTENTKAFF.